Listed below are T cell receptor beta chains from one sample, sequenced in a study of blood T cell repertoires in COVID-19. Some clones are missing from TCRdb's copy, which holds only in-frame ones; the method was immunoSEQ multiplex PCR. The data hold around 200,000 clones, with less than 90% observed a single time. Sequencing was carried out using peripheral blood. The source is a man aged 35-49 years with active or convalescent COVID-19. The CDR3 runs from the conserved cysteine through the conserved F or W.

>TRBV6-4|TRBJ1-6
CASRREGDSPLHF
>TRBV28|TRBJ2-3
CASSFLAGGVSTDTQYF
>TRBV10-3|TRBJ1-1
CAISDGTPNTEAFF
>TRBV11-2|TRBJ2-2
CASSTGGGTGELFF
>TRBV29-1|TRBJ1-5
CSVLGQGSNQPQHF
>TRBV25-1|TRBJ1-2
CASSPGIPYGYTF
>TRBV6-5|TRBJ1-1
CASSPPTGGTEAFF
>TRBV10-3|TRBJ1-2
CAISEQDRADTNYGYTF
>TRBV5-1|TRBJ1-4
CASSRTGDATNEKLFF
>TRBV5-4|TRBJ2-1
CASRVGQGNYNEQFF
>TRBV28|TRBJ2-2
CASSLFFMGQLNTGELFF
>TRBV5-1|TRBJ2-3
CASSLGLLTDTQYF
>TRBV25-1|TRBJ1-2
CASRKDTGVDGYTF
>TRBV6-1|TRBJ2-7
CASSEPRDIYEQYF
>TRBV7-3|TRBJ2-6
CASSPLAGGAGANVLTF
>TRBV2|TRBJ2-7
CASRWGQDGEQYF